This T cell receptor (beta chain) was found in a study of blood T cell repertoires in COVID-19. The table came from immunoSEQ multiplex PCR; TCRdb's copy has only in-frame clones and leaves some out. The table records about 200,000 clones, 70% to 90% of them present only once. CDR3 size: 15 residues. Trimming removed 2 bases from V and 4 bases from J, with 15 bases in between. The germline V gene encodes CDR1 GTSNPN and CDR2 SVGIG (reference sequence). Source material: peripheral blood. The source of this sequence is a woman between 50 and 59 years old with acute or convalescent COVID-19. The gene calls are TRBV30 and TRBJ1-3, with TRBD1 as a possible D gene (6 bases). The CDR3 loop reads CAWSFQKGEGNTIYF. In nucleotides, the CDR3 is TGTGCCTGGAGTTTTCAGAAGGGGGAAGGAAACACCATATATTTT. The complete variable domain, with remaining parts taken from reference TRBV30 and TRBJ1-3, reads SQTIHQWPATLVQPVGSPLSLECTVEGTSNPNLYWYRQAAGRGLQLLFYSVGIGQISSEVPQNLSASRPQDRQFILSSKKLLLSDSGFYLCAWSFQKGEGNTIYFGEGSWLTVV.